This TCR beta chain stems from a study of spatial heterogeneity in lung cancer. Per germline, CDR1 SQVTM and CDR2 ANQGSEA. The CDR3 covers 13 residues. The V and J ends lost 6 bases and 5 bases respectively, with 13 bases between them. This clonotype appeared many times. As yet, its antigen is unknown. This beta chain turned up in a library designed for alpha chains; as an off-target read, its abundance says little. Time point defined: sample taken at primary tumor resection. TCRdb processed the 5' RACE reads anew with MiXCR; each CDR3 protein has one entry. The repertoire includes under 14,000 distinct CDR3 sequences, 6.5% to 8.5% of them detected once, and about 22% sits in the top ten. Study-level points and caveats: Expanded intratumoral alpha and beta TCR counts tracked tumor mutation counts.

V is TRBV29-1 and J is TRBJ2-2; D not resolved. The starting material was lung tumor tissue, obtained at surgery. This clonotype was sampled from a female donor with early-stage non-small cell lung cancer. The CDR3 protein is CSVKGMETGELFF. DNA for the CDR3: TGCAGCGTGAAAGGGATGGAAACCGGGGAGCTGTTTTTT.